This T cell receptor beta chain is drawn from a study of human T cells and chemical hapten exposure. Study-wide findings and caveats: Given that the donors had alopecia, their immune response may differ from that seen in healthy people. Expanded TCRs produced significantly more large CDR3 similarity clusters than controls did.

Time point denoted: patch test 1, 2 weeks after DPC sensitization. As for treatment: therapeutic diphenylcyclopropenone sensitization with weekly scalp DPC. This clonotype was detected a few times. As yet, its antigen is unknown. The germline V gene encodes CDR1 SGHVS and CDR2 FQNEAQ. The germline V and J ends were trimmed by 2 bases and 0 bases, with 9 bases remaining between them. This CDR3 comprises 15 residues. As the library was built, unique molecular identifiers were attached to individual cDNA molecules. TCRdb reprocessed the RACE reads with MiXCR, giving one entry per CDR3 protein. The data hold approximately 90,000 distinct CDR3 sequences, with 10% to 13% observed a single time.

Sequenced material: whole blood, taken in connection with sensitization to the hapten diphenylcyclopropenone (DPC). The V and J genes are TRBV7-8 and TRBJ2-3, with TRBD2 as a possible D gene (5 bases). The receptor comes from a man aged 35-49 years with alopecia areata. Some clones in this sample may be carry-over from other donors' samples. The CDR3 DNA follows: TGTGCCAGCAGCTTACAGCGGAGTAGCACAGATACGCAGTATTTT. Amino acids: CASSLQRSSTDTQYF.